The 30 T cell receptor beta chains below were found in one sample sequenced in a study of shared clonotypes between healthy human individuals. Only in-frame clones appear in the TCRdb table, and some are missing; sequencing was by immunoSEQ multiplex PCR. Here the sample spans over 1.4 million clones, more than 95% being singletons. The sample taken for sequencing was naive CD4+ T cells sorted from blood. The subset: CD45RA+ positively selected. The receptors stem from a young man in good health.

This chain uses TRBV15 with TRBJ2-1; TRBD2 matches at 7 bases. The ends lost 4 bases at V and 3 bases at J; junction bases unmatched: 12. Germline CDR1 is LNHNV and CDR2 is YYDKDF (reference sequence). The CDR3 has 17 amino acids. The CDR3 here is CATSTSTGGKGYNEQFF. The CDR3 DNA follows: TGTGCCACCAGCACTAGTACGGGGGGAAAGGGCTACAATGAGCAGTTCTTC.

The chain joins TRBV13 to TRBJ2-5, with unresolved D. The germline V gene has CDR1 PRHDT and CDR2 FYEKMQ (reference sequence). This CDR3 comprises 13 residues. Trimming stripped 5 bases from V and 1 base from J, with 8 bases between. CDR3 residues: CASSPRSQETQYF. CDR3 DNA sequence: TGTGCCAGCAGCCCCCGGAGCCAAGAGACCCAGTACTTC. The full variable domain, in which reference TRBV13 and TRBJ2-5 provide the parts outside the CDR3, is AAGVIQSPRHLIKEKRETATLKCYPIPRHDTVYWYQQGPGQDPQFLISFYEKMQSDKGSIPDRFSAQQFSDYHSELNMSSLELGDSALYFCASSPRSQETQYFGPGTRLLVL.

The gene calls are TRBV4-2 and TRBJ2-7, with 10 bases aligning to TRBD2. With V trimmed by 4 bases and J by 6 bases, 18 bases remained unmatched. CDR3 size: 18 residues. The germline gives CDR1 LGHNA, CDR2 YNFKEQ. The DNA for the CDR3 is TGTGCCAGCAGCCGGCAAGTAGAGCGGGAGGGCCTTGTCCCCGAGCAGTACTTC. Protein sequence: CASSRQVEREGLVPEQYF.

This chain joins TRBV7-9 and TRBJ2-7, with 7 bases lining up with TRBD1. Germline assignment: CDR1 SEHNR and CDR2 FQNEAQ (reference sequence). The CDR3 is 16 amino acids. Trimming cost V 5 bases and J 8 bases; bases outside gene matches: 18. In DNA form, the CDR3 reads TGTGCCAGCAGCCCAGCCTCGTCAGGGGGAGCCCCCAAGCAGTACTTC. Translation gives CASSPASSGGAPKQYF.

The chain joins TRBV7-9 to TRBJ1-4, with TRBD1 matching 7 bases. CDR1 and CDR2 (germline): SEHNR, FQNEAQ (reference sequence). The CDR3 totals 15 residues. The V and J ends lost 5 bases and 4 bases, in that order; junction bases with no gene match: 7. The CDR3 nucleotides are TGTGCCAGCAGCGCCGGGACAGCCCATAATGAAAAACTGTTTTTT. Its translation is CASSAGTAHNEKLFF.

The V gene is TRBV5-1, the J gene TRBJ2-1; 11 nucleotides match TRBD2. V dropped 1 base and J dropped 8; count of bases not matched to a gene: 11. The CDR3 totals 17 residues. In germline, CDR1 is SGHRS, CDR2 YFSETQ. CDR3 sequence reads: CASSLSALAGVWYEQFF. The CDR3 bases are TGCGCCAGCAGCTTGTCAGCACTAGCGGGAGTTTGGTATGAGCAGTTCTTC.

The chain couples TRBV29-1 to TRBJ1-6; TRBD1 might be the D (6 bases). V was clipped by 6 bases and J by 4 bases, with 10 bases between them. Germline V lookup: CDR1 SQVTM, CDR2 ANQGSEA. This CDR3 is built from 13 residues. CDR3 DNA: TGCAGCGTCAGCAGGGGATATAATTCACCCCTCCACTTT. Amino acids: CSVSRGYNSPLHF.

V is TRBV7-9 and J is TRBJ2-7; D unresolved. Looked up from germline, CDR1 is SEHNR and CDR2 is FQNEAQ (reference sequence). The CDR3 runs 15 residues. V lost 3 bases and J lost 3, with 15 bases in between. The CDR3 sequence is CASSFGIWGSYEQYF. DNA of the CDR3: TGTGCCAGCAGCTTTGGTATATGGGGAAGCTACGAGCAGTACTTC.

This clone is a singleton in its sample. The chain carries TRBV5-4 and TRBJ2-2; 12 nucleotides line up with TRBD2. CDR1 is SGHNT and CDR2 is YYREEE in the germline V gene (reference sequence). Unmatched junction bases numbered 5, after V lost 3 bases and J lost 5 bases. This CDR3 has 16 amino acids. DNA for the CDR3: TGTGCCAGCAGCTCTAAGACTAGCGGGAGTACCGGGGAGCTGTTTTTT. Its protein is CASSSKTSGSTGELFF.

This clone has only one observation. This sequence joins TRBV15 and TRBJ2-1; D ambiguous. Trimming took 0 bases from V and 0 from J, leaving 6 bases between them. The germline gives CDR1 LNHNV, CDR2 YYDKDF (reference sequence). The CDR3 has 15 amino acids. CDR3 in DNA: TGTGCCACCAGCAGAGATATTCCCTCCTACAATGAGCAGTTCTTC. It encodes CATSRDIPSYNEQFF.

This CDR3 reads CASSLMGQGYYGYTF. The CDR3 coding sequence is TGTGCCAGCAGCTTAATGGGACAGGGATACTATGGCTACACCTTC. J is TRBJ1-2 and V is TRBV5-4; 9 bases match TRBD1. CDR1 and CDR2 from the germline V gene are SGHNT and YYREEE (reference sequence). The CDR3 is 15 amino acids. Trimming removed 2 bases from V and 3 bases from J; junction bases left unmatched: 5.

The V call is TRBV28, the J call TRBJ2-1; perhaps D is TRBD1 or TRBD2 (7 bases each). CDR1 is MDHEN, CDR2 SYDVKM, per germline. V lost 10 bases and J 6 bases, leaving 10 bases between the germline ends. This CDR3 region has 11 residues. CDR3 sequence: CATRGGNEQFF. In nucleotides, the CDR3 is TGTGCCACCAGGGGGGGCAATGAGCAGTTCTTC.

This chain connects TRBV11-3 to TRBJ2-1; TRBD2 matches at 8 bases. The CDR3 has 15 amino acids. CDR1 SGHNT and CDR2 YENEEA come from the germline V gene. With V trimmed by 4 bases and J by 7 bases, 9 bases remained unmatched. The CDR3 reads CASSSGGSLPNEQFF. The CDR3 nucleotides are TGTGCCAGCAGCTCGGGGGGGTCCCTCCCGAATGAGCAGTTCTTC.

The rearrangement joins TRBV5-1 to TRBJ2-3; TRBD2 agrees at 10 bases. V shed 4 bases, J shed 0 bases, and the junction held 5 bases outside the gene matches. There are 16 residues in the CDR3. Germline V gene lookup returns CDR1 SGHRS and CDR2 YFSETQ. The CDR3 is CASSQGLADSTDTQYF. CDR3 in DNA: TGCGCCAGCAGCCAAGGACTAGCGGATAGCACAGATACGCAGTATTTT.

The chain links TRBV19 to TRBJ1-5, with TRBD1 identical over 9 bases. Losses at the gene ends were 5 bases for V and 2 bases for J; bases not matched to a gene: 10. The CDR3 is made up of 17 amino acids. The germline V gene has CDR1 LNHDA and CDR2 SQIVND (reference sequence). CDR3 DNA: TGTGCCAGTAGTCATTCGGGACAGGGCATTGGCAATCAGCCCCAGCATTTT. Its protein is CASSHSGQGIGNQPQHF.

The chain employs TRBV2 and TRBJ2-7; D tentatively fits TRBD1 or TRBD2 (9 bases each). The CDR3 has 17 residues. CDR1 SNHLY and CDR2 FYNNEI come from the germline V gene. The ends were cut back, 6 bases at V and 2 bases at J, with 23 bases in the middle. Written as DNA, the CDR3 is TGTGCCAGCAGCCGAGACAGGGGGGGACTAGCCCCCTACGAGCAGTACTTC. This sequence encodes CASSRDRGGLAPYEQYF. The variable domain in full, completed from reference TRBV2 and TRBJ2-7, reads EPEVTQTPSHQVTQMGQEVILRCVPISNHLYFYWYRQILGQKVEFLVSFYNNEISEKSEIFDDQFSVERPDGSNFTLKIRSTKLEDSAMYFCASSRDRGGLAPYEQYFGPGTRLTVT.

The chain joins TRBV5-1 to TRBJ1-2, with D tentatively TRBD1 (6 bases). This CDR3 region has 13 residues. With 4 bases removed from V and 5 bases from J, the gap between germline ends came to 12 bases. CDR1 is SGHRS and CDR2 is YFSETQ in the germline V gene. Written as DNA, the CDR3 is TGCGCCAGCAGCAACGGGACACTATATGGCTACACCTTC. Protein sequence: CASSNGTLYGYTF.

V gene TRBV9 combines with J gene TRBJ2-7; TRBD2 agrees at 8 bases. With V trimmed by 4 bases and J by 0 bases, 12 bases remained unmatched. The CDR3 extends over 17 amino acids. CDR1 and CDR2 from the germline V gene are SGDLS and YYNGEE. Written as DNA, the CDR3 is TGTGCCAGCAGCCCCGATGTGGTGCGGGGGGCCTCCTACGAGCAGTACTTC. Translation: CASSPDVVRGASYEQYF.

V is TRBV29-1 and J is TRBJ1-5; D not certain. This CDR3 spans 12 amino acids. Germline V lookup: CDR1 SQVTM, CDR2 ANQGSEA. V lost 7 bases and J 3 bases, leaving 10 bases between the germline ends. CDR3 in amino acids: CSGGRNNQPQHF. The DNA of the CDR3 is TGCAGCGGTGGACGGAACAATCAGCCCCAGCATTTT.

In this sample, this clone turned up once. Here the CDR3 DNA reads TGTGCCAGCAGCTCAGACAGGCGGAAGGCCTACGAGCAGTACTTC. Encoded protein: CASSSDRRKAYEQYF. The gene calls are TRBV5-6 and TRBJ2-7; possibly TRBD1 for D (6 bases). V gave up 3 bases and J gave up 2 bases, with 15 bases separating them. The CDR3 sequence is 15 residues long. Germline V gives CDR1 SGHDT, CDR2 YYEEEE.

This clone was picked up one time. The V and J genes are TRBV9 and TRBJ2-5, with D perhaps given as TRBD1 or TRBD2 (6 bases each). V was clipped by 0 bases and J by 6 bases, with 9 bases between them. The germline gives CDR1 SGDLS, CDR2 YYNGEE. The CDR3 is made up of 13 amino acids. DNA for the CDR3: TGTGCCAGCAGCGTAGTGGGGGGCCAGACCCAGTACTTC. This encodes CASSVVGGQTQYF.

The chain employs TRBV10-3 and TRBJ1-1; D remains unclear. The V end lost 4 bases, the J end lost 1 base, and 4 bases lay between the germline ends. The germline gives CDR1 ENHRY, CDR2 SYGVKD. The CDR3 contains 12 residues. CDR3 DNA sequence: TGTGCCATCAGTGGGACGAACACTGAAGCTTTCTTT. This sequence encodes CAISGTNTEAFF.

The chain uses TRBV7-9 and TRBJ2-7, with 7 bases that match TRBD1. The CDR3 spans 17 residues. Germline CDR1 and CDR2: SEHNR and FQNEAQ (reference sequence). V lost 4 bases and J lost 3; bases outside the gene matches: 15. CDR3 protein: CASSSGDRSWAFYEQYF. DNA of the CDR3: TGTGCCAGCAGCTCAGGGGACAGATCTTGGGCTTTCTACGAGCAGTACTTC. Full variable domain (remainder filled in from reference TRBV7-9 and TRBJ2-7): DTGVSQNPRHKITKRGQNVTFRCDPISEHNRLYWYRQTLGQGPEFLTYFQNEAQLEKSRLLSDRFSAERPKGSFSTLEIQRTEQGDSAMYLCASSSGDRSWAFYEQYFGPGTRLTVT.

The chain employs TRBV7-9 and TRBJ2-1; unclear D gene. The CDR3 is 12 amino acids. V was pared by 2 bases and J by 9 bases, with 8 bases between. CDR1 and CDR2 from the germline V gene are SEHNR and FQNEAQ (reference sequence). The CDR3 sequence is CASSLSLGEQFF. The CDR3 DNA is TGTGCCAGCAGCTTAAGTCTAGGTGAGCAGTTCTTC.

V gene TRBV7-2 combines with J gene TRBJ2-7; 9 nucleotides match TRBD2. CDR1 and CDR2 from the germline V gene are SGHTA and FQGNSA. The CDR3 spans 15 residues. V shed 5 bases and J 4 bases; nucleotides not matched to a gene: 9. The CDR3 here is CASSRTLAGDYEQYF. The CDR3, as DNA: TGTGCCAGCAGCCGAACCTTAGCGGGAGATTACGAGCAGTACTTC.

CDR3 loop: CAIRIQGADTEAFF. CDR3 bases: TGTGCCATCAGAATACAGGGGGCTGACACTGAAGCTTTCTTT. The V call is TRBV10-3, the J call TRBJ1-1; 9 nucleotides agree with TRBD1. Trimming took 6 bases from V and 3 from J; bases not matched to a gene: 5. CDR1 is ENHRY and CDR2 is SYGVKD in the germline V gene. The CDR3 contains 14 residues.

V usage is TRBV9 and J usage is TRBJ2-7; 13 bases agree with TRBD2. Germline assignment: CDR1 SGDLS and CDR2 YYNGEE. The CDR3 spans 15 residues. V lost 3 bases and J lost 6; bases outside the gene matches: 6. This chain's CDR3 is CASSDGLAGVGEQYF. In nucleotides, the CDR3 is TGTGCCAGCAGCGACGGACTAGCGGGAGTCGGCGAGCAGTACTTC.

The chain combines TRBV29-1 with TRBJ2-5; D is unclear. The V and J ends lost 3 bases and 2 bases respectively, with 7 bases between them. Germline assignment: CDR1 SQVTM and CDR2 ANQGSEA. This CDR3 spans 12 amino acids. CDR3 protein: CSVDSRQETQYF. CDR3 nucleotides: TGCAGCGTTGATAGCAGACAAGAGACCCAGTACTTC.

The V call is TRBV7-2, the J call TRBJ1-4; the D is unclear. CDR1 and CDR2 (germline): SGHTA, FQGNSA. The CDR3 is 13 residues long. Deletions cut 2 bases from V and 7 bases from J, with 8 bases between. The chain's CDR3 is CASSLPFGEKLFF. In DNA form, the CDR3 reads TGTGCCAGCAGCTTACCGTTTGGTGAAAAACTGTTTTTT.

Remarks on this clone: Additional DNA sequences in this sample encode the identical CDR3. The chain joins TRBV29-1 to TRBJ1-3; D ambiguous. V was shortened by 4 bases and J by 0 bases, with 7 bases between the two germline ends. Germline assignment: CDR1 SQVTM and CDR2 ANQGSEA. The CDR3 is 13 amino acids. CDR3 in DNA: TGCAGCGTTGCGGGGAGCTCTGGAAACACCATATATTTT. The encoded protein is CSVAGSSGNTIYF.